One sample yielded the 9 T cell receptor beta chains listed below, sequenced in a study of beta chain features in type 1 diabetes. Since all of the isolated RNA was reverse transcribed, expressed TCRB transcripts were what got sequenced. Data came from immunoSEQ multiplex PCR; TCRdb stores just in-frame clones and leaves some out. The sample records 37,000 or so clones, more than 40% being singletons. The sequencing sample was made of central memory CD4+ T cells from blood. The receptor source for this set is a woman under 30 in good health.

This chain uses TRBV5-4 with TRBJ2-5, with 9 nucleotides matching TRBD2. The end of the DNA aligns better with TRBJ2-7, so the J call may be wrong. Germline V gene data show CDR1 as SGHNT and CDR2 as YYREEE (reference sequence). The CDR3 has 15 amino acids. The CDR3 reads CASSLEASGDYEQYF. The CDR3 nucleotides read TGTGCCAGCAGCTTGGAAGCTAGCGGGGACTACGAGCAGTACTTC.

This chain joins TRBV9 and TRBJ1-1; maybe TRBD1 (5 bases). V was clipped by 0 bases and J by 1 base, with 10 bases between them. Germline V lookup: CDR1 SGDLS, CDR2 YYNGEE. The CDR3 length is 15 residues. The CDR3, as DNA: TGTGCCAGCAGCGTAGGGTGGGGGGAGAACACTGAAGCTTTCTTT. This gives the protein CASSVGWGENTEAFF.

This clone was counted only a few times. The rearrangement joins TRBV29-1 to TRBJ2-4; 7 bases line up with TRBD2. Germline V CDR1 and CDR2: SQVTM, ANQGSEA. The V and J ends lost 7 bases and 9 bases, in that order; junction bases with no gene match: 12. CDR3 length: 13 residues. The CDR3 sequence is CSAAGVSQGIQYF. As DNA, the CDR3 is TGCAGCGCGGCGGGGGTATCTCAAGGCATTCAGTACTTC.

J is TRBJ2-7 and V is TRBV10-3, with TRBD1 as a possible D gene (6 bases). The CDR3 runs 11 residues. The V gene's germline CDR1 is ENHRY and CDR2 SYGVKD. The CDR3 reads CVVRQEYEQYF. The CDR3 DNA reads TGTGTCGTTCGACAGGAGTACGAGCAGTACTTC.

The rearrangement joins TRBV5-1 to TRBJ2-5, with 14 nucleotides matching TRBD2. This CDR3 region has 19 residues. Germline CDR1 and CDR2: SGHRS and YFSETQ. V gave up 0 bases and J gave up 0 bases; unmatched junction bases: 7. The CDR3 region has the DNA TGCGCCAGCAGCTTGGGCGGGACTAGCGGGAGAGACTACCAAGAGACCCAGTACTTC. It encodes CASSLGGTSGRDYQETQYF.

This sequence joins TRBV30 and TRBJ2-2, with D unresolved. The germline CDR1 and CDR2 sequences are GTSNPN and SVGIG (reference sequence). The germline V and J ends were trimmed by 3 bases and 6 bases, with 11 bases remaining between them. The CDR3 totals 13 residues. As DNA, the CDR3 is TGTGCCTGGAGAATAGGCAGGTCCGGGGAGCTGTTTTTT. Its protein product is CAWRIGRSGELFF.

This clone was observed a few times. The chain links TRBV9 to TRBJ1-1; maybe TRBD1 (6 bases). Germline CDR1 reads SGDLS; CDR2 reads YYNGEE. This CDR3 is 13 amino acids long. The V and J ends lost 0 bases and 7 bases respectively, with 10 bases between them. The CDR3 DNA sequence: TGTGCCAGCAGCGTAGGCTCAGGGGTTGAAGCTTTCTTT. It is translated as CASSVGSGVEAFF. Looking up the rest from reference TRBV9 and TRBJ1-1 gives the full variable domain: DSGVTQTPKHLITATGQRVTLRCSPRSGDLSVYWYQQSLDQGLQFLIQYYNGEERAKGNILERFSAQQFPDLHSELNLSSLELGDSALYFCASSVGSGVEAFFGQGTRLTVV.

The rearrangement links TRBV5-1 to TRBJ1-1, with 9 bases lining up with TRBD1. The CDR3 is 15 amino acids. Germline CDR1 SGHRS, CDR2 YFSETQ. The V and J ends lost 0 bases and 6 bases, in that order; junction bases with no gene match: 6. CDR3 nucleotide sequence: TGCGCCAGCAGCTTGGAAGGGACAGGGTCGTCTGAAGCTTTCTTT. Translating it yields CASSLEGTGSSEAFF.

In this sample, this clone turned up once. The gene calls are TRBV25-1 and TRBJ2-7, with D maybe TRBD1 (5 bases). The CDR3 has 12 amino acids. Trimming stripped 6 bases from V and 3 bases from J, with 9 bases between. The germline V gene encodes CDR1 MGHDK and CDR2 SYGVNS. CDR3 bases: TGTGCCAGCAGCAGACAGAACTACGAGCAGTACTTC. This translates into CASSRQNYEQYF.